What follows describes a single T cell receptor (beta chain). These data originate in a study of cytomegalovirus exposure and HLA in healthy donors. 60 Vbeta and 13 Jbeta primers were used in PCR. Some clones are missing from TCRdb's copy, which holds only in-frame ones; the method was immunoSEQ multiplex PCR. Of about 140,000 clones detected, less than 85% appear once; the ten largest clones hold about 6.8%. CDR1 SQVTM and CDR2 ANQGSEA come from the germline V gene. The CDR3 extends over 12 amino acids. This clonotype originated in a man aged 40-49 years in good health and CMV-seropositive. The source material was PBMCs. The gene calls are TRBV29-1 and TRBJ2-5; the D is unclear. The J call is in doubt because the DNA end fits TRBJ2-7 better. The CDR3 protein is CSVEGATYEQYF. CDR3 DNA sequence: TGCAGCGTTGAAGGTGCCACCTACGAGCAGTACTTC.